A single sample is the source of the 20 T cell receptor beta chains below, sequenced in a study of CD8+CD57+ T cells in acquired aplastic anemia. The study profiled TCR beta VDJ and CDR3 using genomic DNA as template. TCRdb re-analysed the reads in MiXCR, keeping a single row per CDR3 protein. The table has about 270,000 distinct CDR3 sequences, roughly half seen once. Sequenced sample: sorted CD4+, CD8+, or CD8+CD57+ T cells (not recorded which) from PBMCs. The receptors shown here come from a human donor with severe aplastic anemia or a healthy control (not recorded which).

At least ten counts were recorded for this clonotype. The rearrangement joins TRBV20-1 to TRBJ2-2; TRBD2 aligns across 16 bases. Per germline, CDR1 DFQATT and CDR2 SNEGSKA (reference sequence). This CDR3 contains 15 residues. The CDR3 bases are TGCACGGGACTAGCGGGGGGGACTGGCAACGGGGAGCTGTTTTTT. This codes for CTGLAGGTGNGELFF.

This clonotype was detected ten times or more. The chain couples TRBV3-1 to TRBJ1-2; D gene unclear. The CDR3 runs 12 residues. V gave up 0 bases and J gave up 8 bases, with 7 bases separating them. Looked up from germline, CDR1 is LGHDT and CDR2 is YNNKEL (reference sequence). The CDR3 region is CASSQDKSGYTF. In DNA form, the CDR3 reads TGTGCCAGCAGCCAAGATAAAAGCGGCTACACCTTC.

The chain has TRBV6-5 and TRBJ1-2, with 9 bases fitting TRBD1. Looked up from germline, CDR1 is MNHEY and CDR2 is SVGAGI. Losses at the gene ends were 6 bases for V and 1 base for J; bases not matched to a gene: 6. The length of the CDR3 is 15 residues. CDR3 nucleotides: TGTGCCAGCAGGAATACAGGGGGCGTTAACTATGGCTACACCTTC. As protein: CASRNTGGVNYGYTF.

V and J are TRBV20-1 and TRBJ2-5; D remains unclear. The V end was cut by 3 bases, the J end by 5 bases, with 7 bases between. In germline, CDR1 is DFQATT, CDR2 SNEGSKA (reference sequence). CDR3 size: 11 residues. This chain's CDR3 is CSASAEETQYF. The CDR3 DNA follows: TGCAGTGCTAGCGCCGAGGAGACCCAGTACTTC.

J is TRBJ1-1 and V is TRBV9; no firm D call. Trimming shortened V by 0 bases and J by 6 bases, and 15 bases separated the two germline ends. This CDR3 is built from 15 residues. CDR1 SGDLS and CDR2 YYNGEE come from the germline V gene. CDR3 DNA: TGTGCCAGCAGCGTAGACGCTCTAAGAAACGCTGAAGCTTTCTTT. Its translation: CASSVDALRNAEAFF.

The chain recombines TRBV7-2 with TRBJ2-1, with 8 bases lining up with TRBD1. The CDR3 spans 17 residues. The germline V gene has CDR1 SGHTA and CDR2 FQGNSA. V gave up 5 bases and J gave up 0 bases; unmatched junction bases: 9. CDR3 in DNA: TGTGCCAGCAGCCCCTCGACAGGGGCTAGCTCCTACAATGAGCAGTTCTTC. It yields the protein CASSPSTGASSYNEQFF.

This clonotype was seen many times. The chain combines TRBV5-1 with TRBJ2-3; tentatively, D is TRBD1 or TRBD2 (5 bases each). Germline V lookup: CDR1 SGHRS, CDR2 YFSETQ. V shed 4 bases and J shed 8 bases, with 14 bases lying between them. The CDR3 totals 13 residues. The CDR3 DNA follows: TGCGCCAGCAGCCCCCAGGGAAGCGGTACGCAGTATTTT. Its protein is CASSPQGSGTQYF.

This clonotype was recorded many times. The chain recombines TRBV19 with TRBJ1-5, with D possibly being TRBD1 (5 bases). V was shortened by 4 bases and J by 5 bases, with 18 bases between the two germline ends. Germline V CDR1 and CDR2: LNHDA, SQIVND (reference sequence). The CDR3 is 16 amino acids. In nucleotides, the CDR3 is TGTGCCAGTAGTACGTCATCCCGGGACGGTTATCAGCCCCAGCATTTT. It encodes CASSTSSRDGYQPQHF.

The CDR3 region has the DNA TGCGCCAGCAGTGAGTCCGGGCCTAGCGCCCCGCTGAACAATGAGCAGTTCTTC. It is translated as CASSESGPSAPLNNEQFF. The chain is built from TRBV10-1 and TRBJ2-1; perhaps TRBD2 as D (6 bases). From germline, CDR1 is WNHNN and CDR2 SYGVQD (reference sequence). The CDR3 sequence is 18 residues long. Trimming pared 0 bases from V and 5 bases from J, leaving 20 bases between.

This clonotype occurred many times. The gene calls are TRBV20-1 and TRBJ1-2, with unresolved D. From germline, CDR1 is DFQATT and CDR2 SNEGSKA (reference sequence). The CDR3 contains 13 residues. V was cut by 3 bases and J by 4 bases, with 12 bases left in between. The CDR3 coding sequence is TGCAGTGCTAGGGACGAACGTCTCTATGGCTACACCTTC. Protein: CSARDERLYGYTF.

This clonotype was recorded only once. V is TRBV10-3 and J is TRBJ2-3, with 11 positions matching TRBD1. There are 18 residues in the CDR3. The germline V gene has CDR1 ENHRY and CDR2 SYGVKD. J lost 11 bases, V lost 2 bases, and 18 bases had no gene match. The CDR3 spells CAISEPKGGTGGSDEQYF. The CDR3 bases are TGTGCCATCAGTGAGCCTAAAGGGGGGACAGGGGGATCTGATGAGCAGTATTTT.

This chain connects TRBV7-2 to TRBJ2-1, with 8 bases identical to TRBD2. CDR1 is SGHTA and CDR2 is FQGNSA in the germline V gene. The CDR3 runs 14 residues. Trimming took 5 bases from V and 3 from J; bases not matched to a gene: 3. The chain's CDR3 is CASSQGLDYNEQFF. The CDR3, as DNA: TGTGCCAGCAGCCAGGGACTAGACTACAATGAGCAGTTCTTC.

The genes are TRBV12-3 or TRBV12-4 and TRBJ1-1; D unclear. The ends were cut back, 3 bases at V and 3 bases at J, with 14 bases in the middle. CDR3 length: 15 amino acids. CDR3 nucleotide sequence: TGTGCCAGCAGTTTTTCTGTGGTTACGGACACTGAAGCTTTCTTT. Translating it yields CASSFSVVTDTEAFF.

This chain links TRBV7-9 with TRBJ2-7; TRBD2 might be the D (5 bases). The CDR3 covers 15 residues. V dropped 1 base and J dropped 5 bases, with 15 bases sitting between them. CDR1 SEHNR and CDR2 FQNEAQ come from the germline V gene (reference sequence). Here the CDR3 reads CASSLGHIKEDEQYF. CDR3 sequence (DNA): TGTGCCAGCAGCTTAGGGCACATAAAGGAGGACGAGCAGTACTTC.

This clonotype was picked up many times. This chain links TRBV20-1 with TRBJ2-7; no reliable D call. The germline V gene encodes CDR1 DFQATT and CDR2 SNEGSKA (reference sequence). The CDR3 contains 14 residues. Trimming took 5 bases from V and 7 from J, leaving 21 bases between them. The chain's CDR3 is CSAPLSTRGPEQYF. In DNA, the CDR3 is TGCAGTGCTCCGTTGTCGACCCGTGGACCAGAGCAGTACTTC.

The rearrangement joins TRBV5-6 to TRBJ2-5; weak D call: TRBD2 (5 bases). V was trimmed by 4 bases and J by 1 base, leaving 14 bases between them. From germline, CDR1 is SGHDT and CDR2 YYEEEE. This CDR3 is built from 15 residues. CDR3 DNA sequence: TGTGCCAGCAGCCCTACATCGGCGGGCCAAGAGACCCAGTACTTC. Protein: CASSPTSAGQETQYF.

Concerning this clonotype: A read error may produce the germline difference seen at one junction end. The chain uses TRBV12-3 or TRBV12-4 and TRBJ2-2, with 8 nucleotides matching TRBD1. This CDR3 is 14 amino acids long. This CDR3 is CVSSPGQATGELFF. DNA of the CDR3: TGTGTCAGCAGCCCGGGACAGGCCACCGGGGAGCTGTTTTTT.

This clonotype appeared once. This chain connects TRBV24-1 to TRBJ2-2, with 9 positions matching TRBD2. The V and J ends lost 2 bases and 3 bases, in that order; junction bases with no gene match: 3. Germline V gene lookup returns CDR1 KGHDR and CDR2 SFDVKD. The CDR3 loop spans 16 amino acids. The CDR3 is CATSDSAGGDTGELFF. The CDR3 DNA follows: TGTGCCACCAGTGATTCGGCGGGAGGGGACACCGGGGAGCTGTTTTTT.

This clonotype was counted many times. The chain joins TRBV2 to TRBJ2-4; D ambiguous. This CDR3 contains 14 residues. Germline CDR1 SNHLY, CDR2 FYNNEI. The germline V and J ends were trimmed by 4 bases and 0 bases, with 7 bases remaining between them. CDR3 sequence reads: CASSVEIAKNIQYF. As DNA, the CDR3 is TGTGCCAGCAGTGTCGAAATAGCCAAAAACATTCAGTACTTC.

V gene TRBV7-2 combines with J gene TRBJ2-5; weak D call: TRBD2 (6 bases). This CDR3 is built from 15 residues. Germline V lookup: CDR1 SGHTA, CDR2 FQGNSA. Trimming took off 3 bases at V and 4 bases at J, with 15 bases between the two ends. The DNA of the CDR3 is TGTGCCAGCAGCTTGGATACGGGGGAAGGAGAGACCCAGTACTTC. Its translation: CASSLDTGEGETQYF.